One sample yielded the 11 T cell receptor beta chains listed below, sequenced in a study of blood T cell repertoires in COVID-19. The data were produced by immunoSEQ multiplex PCR, yet TCRdb's version contains in-frame clones alone and is incomplete. The sample records hundreds of thousands of clones, around 84% being singletons. Sequencing used peripheral blood. These receptors all stem from a woman aged 18-29 years with acute or convalescent COVID-19.

J is TRBJ2-1 and V is TRBV5-1, with D perhaps matching TRBD2 (8 bases). Germline loops: CDR1 SGHRS, CDR2 YFSETQ. CDR3 length equals 15 residues. Trimming stripped 6 bases from V and 5 bases from J, with 18 bases between. CDR3 region: CASTPGGTANNEQFF. CDR3 coding DNA: TGCGCCAGCACCCCGGGAGGGACAGCCAACAATGAGCAGTTCTTC.

The chain is built from TRBV18 and TRBJ1-3, with D perhaps TRBD1 (6 bases). CDR1 is KGHSH, CDR2 LQKENI, per germline. The ends were cut back, 4 bases at V and 0 bases at J, with 13 bases in the middle. The CDR3 length is 16 residues. Written as DNA, the CDR3 is TGTGCCAGCTCACTTAACCGGGACATCTCTGGAAACACCATATATTTT. It specifies CASSLNRDISGNTIYF.

The chain combines TRBV3-1 (or the pseudogene TRBV3-2) with TRBJ2-7, with D perhaps TRBD2 (6 bases). CDR3 size: 17 residues. From germline, CDR1 is LGHDT and CDR2 YNNKEL (reference sequence). The V gene lost 5 bases and the J gene lost 0 bases, with 20 bases spanning the gap. CDR3 nucleotide sequence: TGTGCCAGCAGCTCCACGACGTGGGGGAGGCTCTCCTACGAGCAGTACTTC. It is translated as CASSSTTWGRLSYEQYF.

V gene TRBV4-1 combines with J gene TRBJ1-5; D not certain. Germline values: CDR1 MGHRA, CDR2 YSYEKL. Trimming took off 1 base at V and 3 bases at J, with 7 bases between the two ends. The CDR3 covers 14 residues. The CDR3 sequence: CASSQGHPNQPQHF. DNA for the CDR3: TGCGCCAGCAGCCAAGGACATCCCAATCAGCCCCAGCATTTT.

The gene calls are TRBV11-1 and TRBJ2-2; the match to TRBD1 covers 10 bases. Looked up from germline, CDR1 is SGHAT and CDR2 is FQDESV (reference sequence). The CDR3 consists of 16 residues. The V and J ends lost 7 bases and 4 bases, in that order; junction bases with no gene match: 9. The chain's CDR3 is CASTRRQGARTGELFF. In nucleotides, the CDR3 is TGTGCCAGCACCAGACGACAGGGGGCGCGCACCGGGGAGCTGTTTTTT.

This chain links TRBV6-5 with TRBJ2-5; 8 bases match TRBD1. This CDR3 contains 16 residues. V shed 2 bases and J 2 bases; nucleotides not matched to a gene: 7. Per the germline V gene, CDR1 is MNHEY and CDR2 is SVGAGI. The CDR3 here is CASSYQNRDRQETQYF. In DNA form, the CDR3 reads TGTGCCAGCAGTTACCAGAACCGGGACAGGCAAGAGACCCAGTACTTC.

Of note for this clone: Within the sample, other DNA sequences also encode this same CDR3. V gene TRBV9 combines with J gene TRBJ2-7; 10 bases are a match to TRBD2. This CDR3 region has 15 residues. With V trimmed by 0 bases and J by 0 bases, 0 bases remained unmatched. CDR1 and CDR2 from the germline V gene are SGDLS and YYNGEE. As DNA, the CDR3 is TGTGCCAGCAGCGTAGGGACTAGCGGCTCCTACGAGCAGTACTTC. Protein sequence: CASSVGTSGSYEQYF.

This clone was observed a handful of times. V is TRBV6-5 and J is TRBJ2-3, with 8 bases fitting TRBD2. The CDR3 has 15 amino acids. Germline CDR1 MNHEY, CDR2 SVGAGI. Germline trimming cut 2 bases from V and 5 bases from J; bases unmatched to any gene: 6. The CDR3 DNA reads TGTGCCAGCAGTTACCGGGAGGGCCCTAAAGATACGCAGTATTTT. Amino acids: CASSYREGPKDTQYF.

This clone was detected only once. The chain employs TRBV5-1 and TRBJ1-1; D is ambiguous. The CDR3 length is 14 residues. Trimming removed 0 bases from V and 0 bases from J, with 6 bases in between. Germline-derived CDR1 and CDR2 are SGHRS and YFSETQ. This chain's CDR3 is CASSLVQMNTEAFF. Here the CDR3 DNA reads TGCGCCAGCAGCTTGGTGCAGATGAACACTGAAGCTTTCTTT.

The chain employs TRBV7-8 and TRBJ2-1; TRBD2 might be the D (6 bases). V gave up 4 bases and J gave up 5 bases, with 21 bases separating them. The CDR3 runs to 17 residues. Germline assignment: CDR1 SGHVS and CDR2 FQNEAQ. CDR3 bases: TGTGCCAGCAGCTCGAATTGGGTCCGTGGCGGGAACAATGAGCAGTTCTTC. This encodes CASSSNWVRGGNNEQFF. The full variable domain, rest sourced from reference TRBV7-8 and TRBJ2-1, is GAGVSQSPRYKVAKRGQDVALRCDPISGHVSLFWYQQALGQGPEFLTYFQNEAQLDKSGLPSDRFFAERPEGSVSTLKIQRTQQEDSAVYLCASSSNWVRGGNNEQFFGPGTRLTVL.

The CDR3 DNA follows: TGTGCCAGTAGTATAGCAGGGGATAACAATCAGCCCCAGCATTTT. This translates into CASSIAGDNNQPQHF. This rearrangement joins TRBV19 to TRBJ1-5; TRBD1 is a possible D gene (6 bases). CDR1 LNHDA and CDR2 SQIVND come from the germline V gene (reference sequence). Between the trimmed V and J ends, which lost 1 base and 3 bases, there was a span of 10 bases. This CDR3 is 15 amino acids long.